These T cell receptor beta chains were read from a single sample in a study of beta chain features in type 1 diabetes. Here immunoSEQ multiplex PCR was the method, and the copy in TCRdb shows in-frame clones only, minus some. The top ten hold roughly 0.015% of the sample, which has about 340,000 clones, approximately 13% seen once. Sequencing input: naive CD4+ T cells from blood. Every receptor here comes from a woman aged 18 to 35 with type 1 diabetes. Each CDR3 is given with its conserved first and last residue. Fields, in order: D gene, clone size, V gene, J gene, CDR3 protein, CDR3 DNA. D genes are given only for firm matches. Size values are once, few and many counts, or a class for expanded clones, and some rows have none.

D: NA; size: few; V: TRBV25-1; J: TRBJ2-3; CDR3: CASSGVHGVPAGDTQYF; DNA: TGTGCCAGCAGTGGCGTCCATGGAGTTCCCGCAGGGGATACGCAGTATTTT
D: NA; size: few; V: TRBV18; J: TRBJ1-4; CDR3: CASLPDGGRGKLFF; DNA: TGTGCCAGCTTACCCGACGGAGGAAGAGGAAAACTGTTTTTT
D: NA; size: NA; V: TRBV7-8; J: TRBJ2-1; CDR3: CASSLGSGTNNEQFF; DNA: TGTGCCAGCAGCTTAGGTTCAGGAACCAACAATGAGCAGTTCTTC
D: TRBD2; size: NA; V: TRBV19; J: TRBJ2-2; CDR3: CASSPGTSGSHLGELFF; DNA: TGTGCCAGTAGCCCCGGGACTAGCGGGAGTCATTTAGGGGAGCTGTTTTTT
D: NA; size: NA; V: TRBV11-2; J: TRBJ2-2; CDR3: CASSLSSRGNYAGELFF; DNA: TGTGCCAGCAGCTTATCTTCTAGGGGGAACTACGCCGGGGAGCTGTTTTTT
D: NA; size: few; V: TRBV30; J: TRBJ1-5; CDR3: CAWSRSNQPQHF; DNA: TGTGCCTGGAGCAGAAGCAATCAGCCCCAGCATTTT
D: TRBD1; size: few; V: TRBV29-1; J: TRBJ1-1; CDR3: CSVADRRIEAFF; DNA: TGCAGCGTGGCGGACAGGAGGATTGAAGCTTTCTTT
D: NA; size: few; V: TRBV6-6; J: TRBJ1-2; CDR3: CASSPDYGYTF; DNA: TGTGCCAGCAGCCCGGACTATGGCTACACCTTC
D: NA; size: NA; V: TRBV30; J: TRBJ2-3; CDR3: CAWWGDPTDTQYF; DNA: TGTGCCTGGTGGGGAGACCCCACAGATACGCAGTATTTT
D: TRBD1; size: few; V: TRBV4-2; J: TRBJ2-5; CDR3: CASSQGDSQETQYF; DNA: TGTGCCAGCAGCCAAGGGGACAGTCAAGAGACCCAGTACTTC